Presented here are 15 T cell receptor beta chains from one specimen sequenced in a study of cytomegalovirus exposure and HLA in healthy donors. The study ran its PCR with 60 Vbeta and 13 Jbeta primers. Measured with immunoSEQ multiplex PCR; TCRdb has only the in-frame clones, and not every one. Among around 100,000 clones, roughly 78% were seen once, and the ten largest hold approximately 7.9%. The sequencing sample was made of PBMCs. The receptors come from a man aged 25 to 45 in good health and CMV-seronegative.

Here the CDR3 DNA reads TGCAGTGCCCAGGCAGAGCACACCCAGTACTTC. Amino acids: CSAQAEHTQYF. The V and J genes are TRBV20-1 and TRBJ2-5; the D is unclear. From germline, CDR1 is DFQATT and CDR2 SNEGSKA (reference sequence). The germline V and J ends were trimmed by 6 bases and 8 bases, with 13 bases remaining between them. This CDR3 comprises 11 residues.

This clone was seen only once. J is TRBJ2-6 and V is TRBV4-3, with D maybe TRBD1 (6 bases). The CDR3 contains 16 residues. The germline V gene has CDR1 LGHNA and CDR2 YSLEER. Trimming pared 0 bases from V and 2 bases from J, leaving 8 bases between. CDR3 coding DNA: TGCGCCAGCAGCCAAGATGGGGGCGCTGGGGCCAACGTCCTGACTTTC. Translated: CASSQDGGAGANVLTF.

The chain uses TRBV6-5 and TRBJ2-7, with a weak D call TRBD1 (6 bases). Germline CDR1 reads MNHEY; CDR2 reads SVGAGI. V was clipped by 7 bases and J by 7 bases, with 20 bases between them. The CDR3 consists of 14 residues. CDR3 coding DNA: TGTGCCAGCACTTCGGCTACAGGGTCCGGAGAGCAGTACTTC. Protein sequence: CASTSATGSGEQYF.

The chain uses TRBV5-6 and TRBJ1-6, with D unresolved. The CDR3 covers 14 residues. V was clipped by 0 bases and J by 5 bases, with 6 bases between them. Looked up from germline, CDR1 is SGHDT and CDR2 is YYEEEE. The CDR3 DNA is TGTGCCAGCAGCTTGGAACAGAATAATTCACCCCTCCACTTT. As protein: CASSLEQNNSPLHF.

This chain joins TRBV10-3 and TRBJ2-1; a weak D match, TRBD2 (7 bases). The V gene lost 2 bases and the J gene lost 2 bases, with 13 bases spanning the gap. The germline V gene has CDR1 ENHRY and CDR2 SYGVKD. The CDR3 covers 16 residues. CDR3 DNA: TGTGCCATCAGTGAGCCGATGGGGGGGCCCTACAATGAGCAGTTCTTC. As protein: CAISEPMGGPYNEQFF.

V gene TRBV7-9 combines with J gene TRBJ2-6; 7 nucleotides agree with TRBD1. V shed 4 bases, J shed 2 bases, and the junction held 2 bases outside the gene matches. CDR3 size: 15 residues. Germline assignment: CDR1 SEHNR and CDR2 FQNEAQ (reference sequence). The CDR3 reads CASSSDRAGANVLTF. CDR3 sequence (DNA): TGTGCCAGCAGCTCCGACAGGGCTGGGGCCAACGTCCTGACTTTC. Drawing the rest from reference TRBV7-9 and TRBJ2-6, the complete variable domain is DTGVSQNPRHKITKRGQNVTFRCDPISEHNRLYWYRQTLGQGPEFLTYFQNEAQLEKSRLLSDRFSAERPKGSFSTLEIQRTEQGDSAMYLCASSSDRAGANVLTFGAGSRLTVL.

This clone was counted a few times. The chain links TRBV29-1 to TRBJ2-1; D is possibly TRBD1 (5 bases). The V end was cut by 5 bases, the J end by 3 bases, with 14 bases between. Germline CDR1 reads SQVTM; CDR2 reads ANQGSEA. The CDR3 consists of 14 residues. CDR3 amino acids: CSVPDRSHYNEQFF. The CDR3 bases are TGCAGCGTTCCCGACAGATCCCACTACAATGAGCAGTTCTTC.

The rearrangement joins TRBV14 to TRBJ1-1; the D is unclear. The CDR3 runs to 11 residues. Trimming pared 5 bases from V and 8 bases from J, leaving 9 bases between. Germline values: CDR1 SGHDN, CDR2 FVKESK. The CDR3 coding sequence is TGTGCCAGCAGCGCAGGTCCAGAAGCTTTCTTT. Translating it yields CASSAGPEAFF. Based on the CDR3 plus reference TRBV14 and TRBJ1-1, the full variable domain is EAGVTQFPSHSVIEKGQTVTLRCDPISGHDNLYWYRRVMGKEIKFLLHFVKESKQDESGMPNNRFLAERTGGTYSTLKVQPAELEDSGVYFCASSAGPEAFFGQGTRLTVV.

The chain carries TRBV5-1 and TRBJ2-5, with TRBD1 identical over 7 bases. This CDR3 contains 15 residues. CDR1 is SGHRS and CDR2 is YFSETQ in the germline V gene. Trimming took 4 bases from V and 4 from J; bases not matched to a gene: 10. The CDR3 region is CASSNGTVQAETQYF. CDR3 DNA sequence: TGCGCCAGCAGCAATGGGACAGTTCAAGCAGAGACCCAGTACTTC.

The chain joins TRBV15 to TRBJ1-6; TRBD1 aligns across 9 bases. From germline, CDR1 is LNHNV and CDR2 YYDKDF (reference sequence). The CDR3 is 16 residues long. Germline trimming cut 1 base from V and 9 bases from J; bases unmatched to any gene: 7. This chain's CDR3 is CATSRGGTGFRSPLHF. As DNA, the CDR3 is TGTGCCACCAGCAGAGGAGGGACAGGGTTTCGTTCACCCCTCCACTTT.

The genes are TRBV25-1 and TRBJ2-1; weak D call: TRBD1 (6 bases). Germline-derived CDR1 and CDR2 are MGHDK and SYGVNS. V lost 5 bases and J lost 8, with 16 bases in between. The CDR3 is made up of 14 amino acids. The CDR3, as DNA: TGTGCCAGCAGTTTGCAGGGGTTGTCTGATGAGCAGTTCTTC. It specifies CASSLQGLSDEQFF. The full variable domain, its missing parts supplied by reference TRBV25-1 and TRBJ2-1, is EADIYQTPRYLVIGTGKKITLECSQTMGHDKMYWYQQDPGMELHLIHYSYGVNSTEKGDLSSESTVSRIRTEHFPLTLESARPSHTSQYLCASSLQGLSDEQFFGPGTRLTVL.

This chain connects TRBV6-5 to TRBJ1-1; maybe TRBD1 (6 bases). The germline CDR1 and CDR2 sequences are MNHEY and SVGAGI. Deletions cut 4 bases from V and 10 bases from J, with 22 bases between. This CDR3 has 15 amino acids. CDR3 sequence (DNA): TGTGCCAGCAGTTCAAAGGGCGGACCAGGGGCTAGAGCTTTCTTT. This translates into CASSSKGGPGARAFF.

This chain links TRBV2 with TRBJ1-3, with 9 bases identical to TRBD1. This CDR3 is 16 amino acids long. The V gene end was trimmed by 3 bases and the J gene end by 4 bases; junction bases not matched to a gene: 7. The germline V gene has CDR1 SNHLY and CDR2 FYNNEI. This chain's CDR3 is CASSERTGAVGNTIYF. CDR3 coding DNA: TGTGCCAGCAGTGAGAGGACAGGGGCTGTAGGAAACACCATATATTTT.

This chain connects TRBV5-1 to TRBJ1-4; D possibly corresponds to TRBD1 (5 bases). This CDR3 contains 14 residues. CDR1 is SGHRS, CDR2 YFSETQ, per germline. V lost 4 bases and J lost 7, with 14 bases in between. The CDR3 nucleotides read TGCGCCAGCAGCACTGGGGGGGTCGTTGAAAAACTGTTTTTT. This gives the protein CASSTGGVVEKLFF.

This rearrangement joins TRBV27 to TRBJ2-1; 12 bases line up with TRBD2. Trimming took 5 bases from V and 0 from J; bases not matched to a gene: 8. Germline V CDR1 and CDR2: MNHEY, SMNVEV (reference sequence). The CDR3 contains 18 residues. CDR3 nucleotides: TGTGCCAGCAGTCCAATACTAGCGGGAGGCCCCTCCTACAATGAGCAGTTCTTC. Protein: CASSPILAGGPSYNEQFF.